This T cell receptor (beta chain) emerged from a study of OX40 agonist ivuxolimab in advanced cancers. The CDR3 is made up of 16 amino acids. V was clipped by 5 bases and J by 9 bases; unmatched bases: 16. The germline V gene has CDR1 MNHEY and CDR2 SMNVEV (reference sequence). To note about this clone: What it binds is not known.

Study-wide results and caveats: At 0.1 to 3.0 mg/kg, clonal expansion of CD4+ and CD8+ blood T cells had occurred by week 6.

Method: immunoSEQ multiplex PCR; TCRdb's copy keeps in-frame clones and lacks some. The sample includes about 79,000 clones, about nine tenths seen only once; the top ten take roughly 9.6%. The sequencing here drew on CD4+ or CD8+ T cells sorted from blood, taken in a trial of the OX40 agonist ivuxolimab. The rearrangement uses TRBV27 and TRBJ2-1; 7 nucleotides match TRBD1. The source of this sequence is an adult with an advanced solid tumor such as melanoma, head and neck, liver or kidney cancer. The DNA for the CDR3 is TGTGCCAGCAGTACCAACCCGGGACAGCCTTTTGGTGAGCAGTTCTTC. Its translation is CASSTNPGQPFGEQFF.